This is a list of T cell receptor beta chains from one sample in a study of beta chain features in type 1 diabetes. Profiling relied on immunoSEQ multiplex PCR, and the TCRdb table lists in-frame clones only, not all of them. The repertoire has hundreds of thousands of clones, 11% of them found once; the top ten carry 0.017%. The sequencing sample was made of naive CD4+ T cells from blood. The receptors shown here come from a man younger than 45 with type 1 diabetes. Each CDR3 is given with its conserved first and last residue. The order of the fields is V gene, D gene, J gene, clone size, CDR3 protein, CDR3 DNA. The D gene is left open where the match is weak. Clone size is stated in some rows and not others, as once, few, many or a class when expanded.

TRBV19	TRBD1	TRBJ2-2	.	CASEDRGHVVGELFF	TGTGCCAGCGAGGACAGGGGGCATGTGGTCGGGGAGCTGTTTTTT
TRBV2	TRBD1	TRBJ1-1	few	CASRADRGGTEAFF	TGTGCCAGCAGGGCAGACAGGGGGGGCACTGAAGCTTTCTTT
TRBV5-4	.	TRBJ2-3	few	CASSQDRVGQGTDTQYF	TGTGCCAGCAGCCAAGATCGGGTTGGTCAAGGCACAGATACGCAGTATTTT
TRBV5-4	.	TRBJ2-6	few	CASRQGGGANVLTF	TGTGCCAGCAGGCAGGGCGGAGGGGCCAACGTCCTGACTTTC
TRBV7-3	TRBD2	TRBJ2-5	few	CASSLRGGQYF	TGTGCCAGCAGCTTAAGGGGGGGCCAGTACTTC
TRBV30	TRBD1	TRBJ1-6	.	CAWSRTGRSSPLHF	TGTGCCTGGAGTCGGACAGGTCGCAGTTCACCCCTCCACTTT
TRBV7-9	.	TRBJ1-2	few	CASSFTGGGYTF	TGTGCCAGCAGCTTTACGGGGGGAGGCTACACCTTC
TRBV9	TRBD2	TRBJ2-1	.	CASSVGREKVINEQFF	TGTGCCAGCAGCGTAGGGCGGGAGAAGGTTATAAATGAGCAGTTCTTC
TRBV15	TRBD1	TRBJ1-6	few	CATSRDRGGESPLHF	TGTGCCACCAGCAGAGATCGAGGGGGCGAATCACCCCTCCACTTT
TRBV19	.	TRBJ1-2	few	CASSIPEGWSGYTF	TGTGCCAGTAGTATTCCCGAGGGCTGGAGTGGCTACACCTTC
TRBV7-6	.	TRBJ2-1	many	CASSLDSYNEQFF	TGTGCCAGCAGCTTAGATTCATACAATGAGCAGTTCTTC
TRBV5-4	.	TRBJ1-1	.	CASSPDSAGTEAFF	TGTGCCAGCAGCCCGGACTCCGCGGGCACTGAAGCTTTCTTT
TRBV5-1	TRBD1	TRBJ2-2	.	CASSLVQGGTGELFF	TGCGCCAGCAGCTTGGTACAGGGGGGCACCGGGGAGCTGTTTTTT
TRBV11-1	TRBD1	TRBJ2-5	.	CASRRTGEETQYF	TGTGCCAGCAGACGGACAGGGGAGGAGACCCAGTACTTC
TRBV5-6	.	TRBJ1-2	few	CASSLETTGNYGYTF	TGTGCCAGCAGCTTGGAGACGACAGGAAACTATGGCTACACCTTC
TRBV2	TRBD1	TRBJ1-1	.	CASSSGTGVEAFF	TGTGCCAGCAGTTCCGGGACAGGGGTTGAAGCTTTCTTT
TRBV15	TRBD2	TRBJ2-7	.	CATSRDPSGGPIEQYF	TGTGCCACCAGCAGAGATCCCAGCGGGGGTCCGATCGAGCAGTACTTC
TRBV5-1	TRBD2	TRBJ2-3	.	CASSSSGGASDTQYF	TGCGCCAGCAGCTCCAGCGGGGGGGCCTCAGATACGCAGTATTTT
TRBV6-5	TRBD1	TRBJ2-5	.	CASSRDRMGQETQYF	TGTGCCAGCAGTCGGGACAGGATGGGACAAGAGACCCAGTACTTC
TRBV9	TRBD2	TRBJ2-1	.	CASSVAVGTSGGSYNEQFF	TGTGCCAGCAGCGTAGCGGTAGGGACTAGCGGGGGCTCCTACAATGAGCAGTTCTTC
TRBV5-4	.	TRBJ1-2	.	CASSLAVAGGYGYTF	TGTGCCAGCAGCTTGGCCGTGGCGGGGGGCTATGGCTACACCTTC
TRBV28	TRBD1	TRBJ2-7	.	CASSTGQANYEQYF	TGTGCCAGCTCGACAGGACAGGCGAACTACGAGCAGTACTTC
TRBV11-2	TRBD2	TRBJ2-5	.	CASSLYRTSARETQYF	TGTGCCAGCAGCTTATACCGGACTAGCGCGAGAGAGACCCAGTACTTC
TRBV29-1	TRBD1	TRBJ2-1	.	CSATRQGGIVGDEQFF	TGCAGCGCCACGAGACAGGGGGGAATTGTCGGGGATGAGCAGTTCTTC
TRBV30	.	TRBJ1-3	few	CAWSAGLSSGNTIYF	TGTGCCTGGAGCGCCGGGTTAAGCTCTGGAAACACCATATATTTT
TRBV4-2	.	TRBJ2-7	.	CASSRLSSYEQYF	TGTGCCAGCAGTCGTCTGTCCTCCTACGAGCAGTACTTC
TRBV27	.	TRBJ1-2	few	CASSPLDRINYGYTF	TGTGCCAGCAGTCCCCTGGACAGAATCAACTATGGCTACACCTTC
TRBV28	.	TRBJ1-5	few	CASSSGRQPQHF	TGTGCCAGCAGTTCGGGGAGGCAGCCCCAGCATTTT
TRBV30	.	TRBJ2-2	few	CAWMRGTSVDTGELFF	TGTGCCTGGATGCGGGGCACCTCGGTGGACACCGGGGAGCTGTTTTTT
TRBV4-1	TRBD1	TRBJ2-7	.	CASSQGKGTGNLEQYF	TGCGCCAGCAGCCAAGGCAAAGGGACAGGGAACTTGGAGCAGTACTTC
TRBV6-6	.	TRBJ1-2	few	CAVARGGRGYTF	TGTGCCGTTGCACGGGGGGGGAGAGGCTACACCTTC
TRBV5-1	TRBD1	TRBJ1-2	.	CASSLAPTGVNYGYTF	TGCGCCAGCAGCTTGGCCCCGACAGGGGTTAACTATGGCTACACCTTC
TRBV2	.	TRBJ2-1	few	CASSVTGYNEQFF	TGTGCCAGCAGTGTAACAGGCTACAATGAGCAGTTCTTC
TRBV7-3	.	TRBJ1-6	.	CASSLSQGNSPLHF	TGTGCCAGCAGCCTTTCCCAGGGTAACTCACCCCTCCACTTT
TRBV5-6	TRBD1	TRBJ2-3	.	CASSPGGVLGTQYF	TGTGCCAGCTCCCCAGGGGGCGTTTTAGGGACGCAGTATTTT
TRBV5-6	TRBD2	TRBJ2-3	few	CASGGSSTDTQYF	TGTGCTAGCGGGGGCTCCAGCACAGATACGCAGTATTTT
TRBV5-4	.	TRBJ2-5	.	CASSQQGRETQYF	TGTGCCAGCAGCCAACAGGGCCGGGAGACCCAGTACTTC
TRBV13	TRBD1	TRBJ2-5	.	CASSRGLETQYF	TGTGCCAGCAGCAGGGGGCTGGAGACCCAGTACTTC
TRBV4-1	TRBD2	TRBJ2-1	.	CASSPVGLAVHEQFF	TGCGCCAGCAGCCCCGTCGGACTAGCAGTCCATGAGCAGTTCTTC
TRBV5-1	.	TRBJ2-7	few	CASSLESGFSYEQYF	TGCGCCAGCAGCTTGGAAAGCGGATTCTCCTACGAGCAGTACTTC
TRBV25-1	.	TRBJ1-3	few	CASSEHSLQAGNTIYF	TGTGCCAGCAGTGAGCATTCCTTACAGGCTGGAAACACCATATATTTT
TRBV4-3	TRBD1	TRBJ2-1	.	CASSQQTGGPSSYNEQFF	TGCGCCAGCAGCCAGCAGACAGGGGGACCCAGCTCCTACAATGAGCAGTTCTTC
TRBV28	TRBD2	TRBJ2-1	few	CASSAGGREQFF	TGTGCCAGCAGTGCCGGCGGGAGGGAGCAGTTCTTC
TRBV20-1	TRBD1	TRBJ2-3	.	CSARPDRAQYF	TGCAGTGCTAGGCCGGACAGGGCGCAGTATTTT
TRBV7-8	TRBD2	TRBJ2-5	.	CASSLDGGGARRAQYF	TGTGCCAGCAGCTTAGACGGCGGGGGGGCCCGGAGGGCCCAGTACTTC
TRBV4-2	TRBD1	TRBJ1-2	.	CASSRDREGNYGYTF	TGTGCCAGCAGCAGGGACAGGGAGGGGAACTATGGCTACACCTTC
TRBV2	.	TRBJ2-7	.	CASSDNFVEQYF	TGTGCCAGCAGTGACAACTTTGTCGAGCAGTACTTC
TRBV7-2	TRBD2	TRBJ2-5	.	CASSLRGGRGETQYF	TGTGCCAGCAGCCTTCGGGGGGGCAGAGGGGAGACCCAGTACTTC
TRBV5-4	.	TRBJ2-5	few	CASSLITGQETQYF	TGTGCCAGCAGCTTGATTACGGGCCAAGAGACCCAGTACTTC
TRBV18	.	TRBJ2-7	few	CASSPTADPTYEQYF	TGTGCCAGCTCACCAACAGCCGACCCTACCTACGAGCAGTACTTC
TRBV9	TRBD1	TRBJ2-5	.	CASSREGGTGETQYF	TGTGCCAGCAGCCGCGAGGGAGGGACAGGGGAGACCCAGTACTTC
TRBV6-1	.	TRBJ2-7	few	CASSEAEGSEQYF	TGTGCCAGCAGTGAAGCCGAGGGATCGGAGCAGTACTTC
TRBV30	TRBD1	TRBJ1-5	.	CAWSVRDRINQPQHF	TGTGCCTGGAGTGTTAGGGACAGGATTAATCAGCCCCAGCATTTT